This T cell receptor beta chain was documented in a study of T cells in Graves' hyperthyroidism and ophthalmopathy. Overall study: Peripheral blood was secured at the point of initial diagnosis, before any treatment.

TCR beta CDR3 regions were amplified from RNA transcripts. Initially, a first-round RT-PCR of the TCR CDR3 employed the HTBI primer set. TCRdb passed the multiplex PCR reads through MiXCR, listing each CDR3 protein once. The sample shows some 570,000 distinct CDR3 sequences, approximately 15% of them seen only once. Pregnant or lactating patients were excluded, as were those with uncontrolled infection or other autoimmune disease. Trimming took off 1 base at V and 0 bases at J, with 12 bases between the two ends. Germline V gives CDR1 LGHNA, CDR2 YSLEER. CDR3 length equals 17 residues. Regarding this clonotype: Its antigen is currently unknown.

The study's findings and limits: Most thyroid clonotypes expanded above 0.001 were also detected in blood.

The J gene is TRBJ1-4, the V gene TRBV4-3; D is uncertain. The specimen sequenced was blood. This receptor was identified in a woman between 18 and 29 years old with Graves' ophthalmopathy. The CDR3 nucleotides read TGCGCCAGCAGCCAAGTACTCCGCGTAGCAACTAATGAAAAACTGTTTTTT. This codes for CASSQVLRVATNEKLFF.